These T cell receptor beta chains were read from a single sample in a study of post-analysis software for immune sequencing data. TCRdb reprocessed the PCR reads with MiXCR, giving one entry per CDR3 protein. This sample has about 540,000 distinct CDR3 sequences, with approximately 34% found just once. What was sequenced was blood. All receptors derive from a girl aged 2-17 years with multiple sclerosis. Each CDR3 is given without its conserved first and last residue. Expanded clones are given a class, and other clones once, few, many or no size at all.

>TRBV6-5|few
ASSYSVTPTTDTQY
>TRBV5-1|few
ASNTAPPHTEAF
>TRBV11-2|NA
ASSLDGTRDRGVSGANVLT
>TRBV27|few
ASSPQGAFYEQY
>TRBV5-5|NA
ASSVQGPSYNEQY
>TRBV6-1|NA
ASTGRLDEKLF
>TRBV20-1|NA
SASPRGLQNIQY
>TRBV5-6|NA
ASSYLVGGPYEQY
>TRBV7-9|few
ASSFSLTAEGTQY
>TRBV5-1|few
TSHPGGFTGELF
>TRBV12-3/TRBV12-4|NA
ASSLGTSATNEKLF
>TRBV13|few
ASSPIGGQGGETQY
>TRBV24-1|NA
ATSESVNEQF
>TRBV20-1|few
SAGTETNYGYT
>TRBV27|NA
ASKRWGETQY
>TRBV10-1|NA
ASRTGTTNTEAF
>TRBV12-3/TRBV12-4|NA
ASSLIRDRYTNYGYT
>TRBV12-3/TRBV12-4|NA
ASSPQGGRSTEAF
>TRBV13|NA
ASSFGTERSQY
>TRBV6-5|many
ASSYGTSGGAFRAYEQY
>TRBV20-1|NA
SASPPTEANYGYT
>TRBV20-1|many
SASGGGLDQPQH
>TRBV6-1|NA
ASSWAGGGTNEKLF
>TRBV2|NA
ASSRTSGLDTQY
>TRBV12-3/TRBV12-4|few
ASSHPLGTDTQY
>TRBV2|few
ASSVVRGPNTEAF
>TRBV10-3|NA
AISGGPGPLEAEAF
>TRBV2|few
ASKHGGVNEQY
>TRBV11-2|few
ASSRDPDIGEKLF
>TRBV10-2|NA
ASREGTGVYEQY
>TRBV9|many
ASSVGQTDTQY
>TRBV29-1|NA
SARGYSSTDTQY
>TRBV7-9|few
ASSPRGQPNTEAF
>TRBV5-1|once
ASSPQDEEQY
>TRBV18|NA
ASSPPGAPGNTIY
>TRBV5-5|many
ASSLGRGPQETQY
>TRBV28|NA
ASSHPGQATDTQY
>TRBV20-1|few
SARDLSGEAYEQY
>TRBV18|NA
ASSPRTSGGGLSYEQY
>TRBV2|many
ASSYDIYEQY
>TRBV5-1|NA
ASSSVLGLAEETQY
>TRBV7-2|few
ASSLDGRTQETQY
>TRBV7-3|few
ASSQGLALDEQF